This T cell receptor beta chain derives from a study of monozygotic twins with inflammatory bowel disease. Study observations and caveats: Between concordant and discordant twins, repertoire similarity failed to differ, a result that limited power may explain.

On this clonotype itself: What it binds is not known.

Researchers generated cDNA in eight separate reactions per sample. TCRalpha along with TCRbeta cDNA was subjected to two nested PCRs lasting around 15 and 9 cycles. Reprocessing the 5' RACE reads, TCRdb reports a single entry for every CDR3 protein and omits DNA. This sample's clone table lists 80,000 or so distinct CDR3 sequences. Sequenced sample: blood. The sequence derives from a human donor with ulcerative colitis or Crohn's disease, or a healthy co-twin of an affected twin (not recorded which).

The CDR3 sequence is CASSFGQGAQPQHF. This sequence joins TRBV12-3 or TRBV12-4 and TRBJ1-5; TCRdb returns TRBD1, unconfirmable since there is no DNA. The CDR3 spans 14 residues.